These 19 T cell receptor beta chains came from one sample sequenced in a study of blood T cell repertoires in COVID-19. TCRdb's table, derived via immunoSEQ multiplex PCR, lists solely in-frame clones and lacks some. The sample shows 200,000 to 300,000 clones, about 83% of them seen only once. The sequencing input was peripheral blood. The receptors were gathered from a man aged 50-59 years with acute or convalescent COVID-19.

V is TRBV30 and J is TRBJ2-1; 7 positions agree with TRBD2. Germline CDR1 reads GTSNPN; CDR2 reads SVGIG (reference sequence). CDR3 length: 13 residues. With 4 bases clipped from V and 8 bases from J, the junction kept 8 bases outside the gene matches. CDR3 in DNA: TGTGCCTGGAACGGAGAGGGAGGGGATGAGCAGTTCTTC. Its translation is CAWNGEGGDEQFF.

The chain uses TRBV7-2 and TRBJ2-7; 9 bases align to TRBD1. This CDR3 contains 14 residues. Germline V gene lookup returns CDR1 SGHTA and CDR2 FQGNSA. With 3 bases clipped from V and 6 bases from J, the junction kept 6 bases outside the gene matches. The CDR3 sequence: CASSFSGQGGEQYF. Written as DNA, the CDR3 is TGTGCCAGCAGCTTCTCGGGACAGGGCGGCGAGCAGTACTTC.

The chain combines TRBV5-4 with TRBJ2-7; 8 nucleotides agree with TRBD1. The germline V gene encodes CDR1 SGHNT and CDR2 YYREEE (reference sequence). This CDR3 has 14 residues. With V trimmed by 4 bases and J by 4 bases, 7 bases remained unmatched. This CDR3 is CASSQGQALYEQYF. The CDR3 nucleotides read TGTGCCAGCAGCCAGGGACAGGCTCTATACGAGCAGTACTTC.

This chain links TRBV11-3 with TRBJ2-7; 8 nucleotides line up with TRBD2. CDR1 and CDR2 from the germline V gene are SGHNT and YENEEA. The length of the CDR3 is 16 residues. The V and J ends lost 0 bases and 1 base, in that order; junction bases with no gene match: 5. CDR3: CASSLEGGLASYEQYF. The CDR3, as DNA: TGTGCCAGCAGCTTAGAGGGAGGACTAGCATCCTACGAGCAGTACTTC.

The J gene is TRBJ2-7, the V gene TRBV9, with D tentatively TRBD2 (6 bases). The CDR3 totals 14 residues. Trimming took 3 bases from V and 2 from J, leaving 12 bases between them. In germline, CDR1 is SGDLS, CDR2 YYNGEE. The CDR3 loop is CASSAGDAAYEQYF. The CDR3, as DNA: TGTGCCAGCAGCGCGGGGGACGCAGCCTACGAGCAGTACTTC.

The DNA of the CDR3 is TGTGCCAGCAGCTGGGAGGTGAACACCGGGGAGCTGTTTTTT. Its translation: CASSWEVNTGELFF. The J gene is TRBJ2-2, the V gene TRBV5-6; D may be TRBD2 (6 bases). The CDR3 runs to 14 residues. Germline-derived CDR1 and CDR2 are SGHDT and YYEEEE. The V gene lost 3 bases and the J gene lost 1 base, with 7 bases spanning the gap.

V is TRBV4-1 and J is TRBJ2-2, with 8 bases lining up with TRBD1. Unmatched junction bases numbered 7, after V lost 3 bases and J lost 7 bases. Germline loops: CDR1 MGHRA, CDR2 YSYEKL. The CDR3 extends over 15 amino acids. The CDR3 region is CASSHGRGLSGELFF. The CDR3 DNA reads TGCGCCAGCAGCCATGGCAGGGGGCTTAGCGGGGAGCTGTTTTTT.

The chain employs TRBV18 and TRBJ2-2, with D possibly being TRBD2 (6 bases). The CDR3 runs to 16 residues. Germline V CDR1 and CDR2: KGHSH, LQKENI. V lost 6 bases and J 3 bases, leaving 17 bases between the germline ends. CDR3 region: CASSRLTPGDTGELFF. The DNA of the CDR3 is TGTGCCAGCTCGCGTTTGACTCCGGGGGACACCGGGGAGCTGTTTTTT.

The V gene is TRBV11-2, the J gene TRBJ1-1; 10 bases map to TRBD1. CDR3 length equals 16 residues. CDR1 and CDR2 (germline): SGHAT, FQNNGV. The J segment lost 5 bases and the V segment lost 3 bases, leaving 9 bases of the junction unmatched. CDR3 bases: TGTGCCAGCAGCTTCGGGACAGGGGCCTTGATTACTGAAGCTTTCTTT. Protein sequence: CASSFGTGALITEAFF.

V is TRBV15 and J is TRBJ1-4, with D tentatively TRBD1 (5 bases). V lost 0 bases and J 3 bases, leaving 11 bases between the germline ends. The CDR3 runs 16 residues. The germline CDR1 and CDR2 sequences are LNHNV and YYDKDF (reference sequence). The DNA for the CDR3 is TGTGCCACCAGCAGAGATAAGGGGCAGGCTAATGAAAAACTGTTTTTT. Protein sequence: CATSRDKGQANEKLFF.

The chain carries TRBV25-1 and TRBJ2-2; D unclear. The germline V gene has CDR1 MGHDK and CDR2 SYGVNS. The ends were cut back, 2 bases at V and 3 bases at J, with 7 bases in the middle. The CDR3 is 14 residues long. The CDR3 DNA follows: TGTGCCAGCAGTGAAGGGCAGTACACCGGGGAGCTGTTTTTT. Translation: CASSEGQYTGELFF.

The rearrangement uses TRBV20-1 and TRBJ2-7; 8 bases map to TRBD1. V lost 3 bases and J lost 5; bases outside the gene matches: 0. Germline-derived CDR1 and CDR2 are DFQATT and SNEGSKA (reference sequence). The CDR3 covers 11 residues. CDR3 DNA sequence: TGCAGTGCTAGGGGACAGGACGAGCAGTACTTC. It yields the protein CSARGQDEQYF.

This rearrangement joins TRBV7-9 to TRBJ1-6; 8 bases line up with TRBD1. The germline CDR1 and CDR2 sequences are SEHNR and FQNEAQ (reference sequence). J gave up 6 bases and V 2 bases, and 3 bases lay outside the gene matches. The CDR3 covers 15 residues. CDR3 DNA sequence: TGTGCCAGCAGCTTATTACAGGGGGGTAATTCACCCCTCCACTTT. Translation: CASSLLQGGNSPLHF.

This clone has a handful of counts. The chain couples TRBV9 to TRBJ1-6; perhaps TRBD1 as D (6 bases). The length of the CDR3 is 16 residues. V lost 3 bases to trimming and J lost 6 bases, with 16 bases between them. The germline V gene has CDR1 SGDLS and CDR2 YYNGEE. The CDR3 sequence is CASSGQTGPGNSPLHF. For the CDR3, the DNA is TGTGCCAGCAGCGGACAGACAGGCCCCGGTAATTCACCCCTCCACTTT.

V is TRBV11-2 and J is TRBJ1-6; no reliable D call. Trimming took 2 bases from V and 8 from J, leaving 13 bases between them. Germline CDR1 SGHAT, CDR2 FQNNGV. The CDR3 contains 15 residues. CDR3 sequence reads: CASSLYPGIHSPLHF. Here the CDR3 DNA reads TGTGCCAGCAGCTTATATCCGGGAATCCATTCACCCCTCCACTTT.

V is TRBV6-5 and J is TRBJ1-1, with D maybe TRBD1 (6 bases). CDR3 length: 13 residues. V was trimmed by 10 bases and J by 4 bases, leaving 16 bases between them. Germline V lookup: CDR1 MNHEY, CDR2 SVGAGI. Here the CDR3 DNA reads TGTGCCATTAGGGGGACCATGGGCACTGAAGCTTTCTTT. Protein: CAIRGTMGTEAFF.

Here the CDR3 reads CANYRGQGIAFF. CDR3 coding DNA: TGTGCCAACTACAGGGGGCAGGGGATAGCTTTCTTT. The chain links TRBV24-1 to TRBJ1-1; 9 bases match TRBD1. The J segment lost 10 bases and the V segment lost 11 bases, leaving 10 bases of the junction unmatched. The CDR3 has 12 residues. The germline CDR1 and CDR2 sequences are KGHDR and SFDVKD.

The V call is TRBV7-9, the J call TRBJ1-3; D not certain. CDR1 and CDR2 (germline): SEHNR, FQNEAQ (reference sequence). Trimming took 3 bases from V and 8 from J, leaving 17 bases between them. This CDR3 has 15 amino acids. The CDR3 DNA follows: TGTGCCAGCAGCTTTGAGGCCCCGCTAGCCGACACCATATATTTT. Translation: CASSFEAPLADTIYF.

The chain is built from TRBV19 and TRBJ2-6; D remains unclear. Trimming removed 3 bases from V and 0 bases from J, with 3 bases in between. The CDR3 runs to 14 residues. The V gene's germline CDR1 is LNHDA and CDR2 SQIVND (reference sequence). The CDR3 nucleotides read TGTGCCAGTAGTATCGGCTCTGGGGCCAACGTCCTGACTTTC. Its translation is CASSIGSGANVLTF.